This T cell receptor (beta chain) derives from a study of blood T cell repertoires in COVID-19 (dated by TCRdb to 2020 to 2022). Context from the whole study: The collaborator samples originated in the United States, Italy and Spain and spanned the acute and convalescent phases of COVID-19. The material from the prospective study consisted of cDNA or gDNA derived from T cells, B-cell-depleted T cells, or PBMCs. The dataset comprised deeply sampled blood TCRbeta repertoires from subjects exposed to, actively infected with, or recovered from COVID-19. The repertoires were made available in a free public database intended to serve as a resource for research on the immune response to SARS-CoV-2. Samples were obtained from the ongoing ImmuneRACE study (first 160 participants) and from over 1,000 subjects provided by 6 global collaborators. Sample metadata almost always included a de-identified subject ID, COVID-19 status, age in years and sex. HLA class I and class II types, where available, came from metadata supplied by the sample provider rather than from assay-based typing.

Beyond this particular receptor, the publication reports: How much clinical and demographic metadata was included differed by source and by participant, and the metadata was provided uncurated.

The immunoSEQ Assay, a bias-controlled multiplex PCR, was used to amplify TCRbeta CDR3 regions from genomic DNA. The original methods were these. The number of nucleated cells in each sample was estimated by amplification of reference gene primers within the assay. To quantify the absolute abundance of each unique TCRbeta CDR3 rearrangement, sequence reads were collapsed and filtered. For each sample, productive Simpson clonality was calculated as the square root of Simpson's diversity index across productive rearrangements. In TCRdb, the immuneACCESS table is reduced to in-frame sequences with V and J assigned. These tables do not hold every clone; where another copy was compared, an unresolved V gene accounts for under half, and the others remain unexplained. V and J calls and clone size are as listed in that table; D and trimming were resolved from the DNA. The sample table records fewer than 250,000 clones; less than 90% of these occur just once. The ten largest make up more than 1.5% of the sample.

Remarks on this clone: Its binding antigen is unknown. No much larger clone exists at a distance of one base, and base qualities are not known. This CDR3 is also generated by other DNA sequences in the sample.

Between the V and J ends, shortened by 1 base and 5 bases respectively, the junction contains 12 bases. The germline V gene provides CDR1 KGHSH and CDR2 LQKENI. CDR3 length: 15 amino acids, cysteine to phenylalanine. CDR3 DNA is the only sequence kept; it has 45 bases, read in frame from the first base. The collaborating institutions used their own protocols to collect whole blood in K2EDTA tubes. For TCRbeta analysis, collaborators shipped samples as frozen whole blood, isolated PBMCs, or DNA extracted from either of those sample types. The clonotype comes from a man in his sixties or seventies with acute or convalescent COVID-19. Here the chain combines TRBV18 and TRBJ2-1, with TRBD2 tentatively as D gene (5 bases match). Sequenced: peripheral blood. The nucleotide sequence is TGTGCCAGCTCACCACGAGTTTCCGGGGACAATGAGCAGTTCTTC. Its product reads: CASSPRVSGDNEQFF.